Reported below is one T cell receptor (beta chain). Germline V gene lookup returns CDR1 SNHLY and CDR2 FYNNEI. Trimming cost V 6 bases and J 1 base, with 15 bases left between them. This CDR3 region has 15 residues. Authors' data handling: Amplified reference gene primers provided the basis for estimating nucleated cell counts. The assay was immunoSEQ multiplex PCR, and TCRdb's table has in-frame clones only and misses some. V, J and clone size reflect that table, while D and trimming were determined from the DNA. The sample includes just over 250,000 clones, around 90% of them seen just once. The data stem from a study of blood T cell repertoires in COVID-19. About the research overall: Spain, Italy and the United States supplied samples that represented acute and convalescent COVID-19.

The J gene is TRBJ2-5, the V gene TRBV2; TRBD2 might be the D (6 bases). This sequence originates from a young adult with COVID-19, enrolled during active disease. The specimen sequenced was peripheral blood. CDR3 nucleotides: TGTGCCAGCAGCGGTGATCTAGCGAGCCAAGAGACCCAGTACTTC. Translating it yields CASSGDLASQETQYF.